The 25 T cell receptor beta chains presented below share a single source sample, sequenced in a study of cytomegalovirus exposure and HLA in healthy donors. Amplification used 60 Vbeta primers and 13 Jbeta primers. The table came from immunoSEQ multiplex PCR; TCRdb's copy has only in-frame clones and leaves some out. This listing includes approximately 100,000 clones. The sequenced sample was PBMCs. These receptors were obtained from a middle-aged man in good health and CMV-seropositive.

The rearrangement uses TRBV11-3 and TRBJ2-3; no firm D call. The CDR3 consists of 13 residues. Trimming stripped 7 bases from V and 1 base from J, with 9 bases between. Germline CDR1 SGHNT, CDR2 YENEEA. The CDR3 spells CASTPQGTDTQYF. The CDR3 DNA follows: TGTGCCAGCACCCCTCAGGGCACAGATACGCAGTATTTT. Supplemented by reference TRBV11-3 and TRBJ2-3, the full variable domain reads EAGVVQSPRYKIIEKKQPVAFWCNPISGHNTLYWYLQNLGQGPELLIRYENEEAVDDSQLPKDRFSAERLKGVDSTLKIQPAELGDSAVYLCASTPQGTDTQYFGPGTRLTVL.

This chain links TRBV29-1 with TRBJ2-7, with D maybe TRBD1 (7 bases). V lost 6 bases, J lost 6 bases, and 18 bases lay in between. The germline V gene has CDR1 SQVTM and CDR2 ANQGSEA. This CDR3 has 13 residues. The CDR3 protein is CSVPHRGGTEQYF. CDR3 nucleotides: TGCAGCGTCCCCCACAGGGGAGGCACCGAGCAGTACTTC.

The CDR3 here is CASSQVGGRNYNEQFF. DNA of the CDR3: TGCGCCAGCAGCCAAGTGGGCGGGAGGAACTACAATGAGCAGTTCTTC. The chain combines TRBV4-3 with TRBJ2-1, with 8 nucleotides matching TRBD2. V lost 1 base, J lost 3 bases, and 5 bases stayed unmatched. CDR3 size: 16 residues. Germline assignment: CDR1 LGHNA and CDR2 YSLEER.

This chain uses TRBV7-9 with TRBJ2-5; TRBD1 might be the D (5 bases). CDR1 is SEHNR and CDR2 is FQNEAQ in the germline V gene (reference sequence). Trimming pared 6 bases from V and 4 bases from J, leaving 15 bases between. The CDR3 covers 14 residues. CDR3 sequence reads: CASSFTARGETQYF. The CDR3 DNA sequence: TGTGCCAGCAGTTTTACCGCTAGGGGAGAGACCCAGTACTTC.

This chain uses TRBV28 with TRBJ2-2; TRBD2 agrees at 14 bases. This CDR3 region has 15 residues. After removal of 8 bases from V and 5 bases from J, the junction contained 4 bases not matched to a gene. Germline V lookup: CDR1 MDHEN, CDR2 SYDVKM. CDR3 sequence reads: CASGRLAGGTGELFF. The CDR3, as DNA: TGTGCCAGCGGGCGACTAGCGGGGGGGACCGGGGAGCTGTTTTTT.

The chain combines TRBV7-8 with TRBJ2-7; D might be TRBD2 (6 bases). The CDR3 consists of 13 residues. Germline V CDR1 and CDR2: SGHVS, FQNEAQ. The V gene lost 5 bases and the J gene lost 5 bases, with 13 bases spanning the gap. The CDR3 DNA follows: TGTGCCAGCAGCCGCCTAGCGAGCAACGAGCAGTACTTC. Residues: CASSRLASNEQYF. Based on the CDR3 plus reference TRBV7-8 and TRBJ2-7, the full variable domain is GAGVSQSPRYKVAKRGQDVALRCDPISGHVSLFWYQQALGQGPEFLTYFQNEAQLDKSGLPSDRFFAERPEGSVSTLKIQRTQQEDSAVYLCASSRLASNEQYFGPGTRLTVT.

This sequence joins TRBV7-9 and TRBJ2-7; D is perhaps TRBD2 (5 bases). The CDR3 loop spans 16 amino acids. Germline CDR1 and CDR2: SEHNR and FQNEAQ (reference sequence). The V and J ends lost 5 bases and 2 bases respectively, with 19 bases between them. The CDR3 DNA sequence: TGTGCCAGCAGCCCAGACCCGCAACTAGTGGCCTACGAGCAGTACTTC. This encodes CASSPDPQLVAYEQYF.

The genes are TRBV9 and TRBJ2-1; 8 bases align to TRBD1. The CDR3 loop spans 15 amino acids. Germline CDR1 reads SGDLS; CDR2 reads YYNGEE. V dropped 0 bases and J dropped 8; count of bases not matched to a gene: 7. For the CDR3, the DNA is TGTGCCAGCAGCGTAGAAGGGACAGGTGACGATGAGCAGTTCTTC. Protein sequence: CASSVEGTGDDEQFF.

The chain links TRBV10-1 to TRBJ2-7; D is uncertain. Between the trimmed V and J ends, which lost 3 bases and 5 bases, there was a span of 11 bases. This CDR3 spans 13 amino acids. Per the germline V gene, CDR1 is WNHNN and CDR2 is SYGVQD (reference sequence). The CDR3 is CASSDSSRNEQYF. The CDR3 coding sequence is TGCGCCAGCAGTGATTCATCCAGGAACGAGCAGTACTTC.

This chain links TRBV28 with TRBJ2-1; D is perhaps TRBD1 (5 bases). The CDR3 is 15 amino acids. CDR1 is MDHEN, CDR2 SYDVKM, per germline. V dropped 7 bases and J dropped 0 bases, with 13 bases sitting between them. The CDR3 spells CASTWGGHSYNEQFF. The CDR3 DNA sequence: TGTGCCAGCACTTGGGGCGGTCACTCCTACAATGAGCAGTTCTTC.

The chain employs TRBV15 and TRBJ1-2; no reliable D call. The CDR3 runs to 14 residues. Germline-derived CDR1 and CDR2 are LNHNV and YYDKDF (reference sequence). V shed 0 bases and J shed 8 bases, with 13 bases lying between them. The CDR3 sequence: CATSRDPDGRGYTF. The CDR3 nucleotides are TGTGCCACCAGCAGAGATCCCGACGGGAGGGGCTACACCTTC.

CDR3 in amino acids: CASSLGAGGPYEQYV. The CDR3 nucleotides read TGTGCCAGCAGCTTAGGTGCGGGAGGCCCCTACGAGCAGTACGTC. The chain combines TRBV7-2 with TRBJ2-7, with 8 bases fitting TRBD2. J gave up 2 bases and V 1 base, and 4 bases lay outside the gene matches. This CDR3 contains 15 residues. The germline CDR1 and CDR2 sequences are SGHTA and FQGNSA.

The chain is built from TRBV5-8 and TRBJ2-1; a weak D match, TRBD1 (6 bases). V lost 2 bases, J lost 4 bases, and 7 bases lay in between. Germline assignment: CDR1 SGHTS and CDR2 YDEGEE. The CDR3 length is 13 residues. This CDR3 is CASSFDRYNEQFF. In nucleotides, the CDR3 is TGTGCCAGCAGCTTTGACAGGTACAATGAGCAGTTCTTC. The variable domain in full, with the rest retrieved from reference TRBV5-8 and TRBJ2-1, is EAGVTQSPTHLIKTRGQQATLRCSPISGHTSVYWYQQALGLGLQFLLWYDEGEERNRGNFPPRFSGRQFPNYSSELNVNALELEDSALYLCASSFDRYNEQFFGPGTRLTVL.

This chain uses TRBV27 with TRBJ1-1; D gene uncertain. V lost 5 bases to trimming and J lost 3 bases, with 10 bases between them. Germline V gene lookup returns CDR1 MNHEY and CDR2 SMNVEV (reference sequence). The CDR3 is made up of 13 amino acids. The CDR3 region is CASSAGVYTEAFF. The CDR3 nucleotides are TGTGCCAGCAGTGCGGGAGTGTACACTGAAGCTTTCTTT.

This chain uses TRBV27 with TRBJ1-2; tentatively, D is TRBD1 (5 bases). Germline CDR1 is MNHEY and CDR2 is SMNVEV (reference sequence). The CDR3 has 13 residues. Deletions cut 3 bases from V and 7 bases from J, with 12 bases between. CDR3 region: CASSFIGDGGYTF. CDR3 sequence (DNA): TGTGCCAGCAGTTTCATAGGGGATGGTGGCTACACCTTC.

The V call is TRBV11-1, the J call TRBJ2-1; 10 bases are a match to TRBD2. The CDR3 is 13 amino acids. The germline V gene encodes CDR1 SGHAT and CDR2 FQDESV (reference sequence). V was pared by 4 bases and J by 9 bases, with 3 bases of the junction left unmatched. The CDR3 nucleotides read TGTGCCAGCAGCTCGGGACTAGCGACTGAGCAGTTCTTC. Amino acids: CASSSGLATEQFF.

The chain links TRBV9 to TRBJ1-3; 9 nucleotides agree with TRBD1. The J segment lost 0 bases and the V segment lost 4 bases, leaving 11 bases of the junction unmatched. The CDR3 runs 18 residues. The V gene's germline CDR1 is SGDLS and CDR2 YYNGEE. The CDR3 loop is CASSSRRTGAHSGNTIYF. The CDR3 bases are TGTGCCAGCAGCTCCCGAAGGACAGGGGCTCACTCTGGAAACACCATATATTTT.

The chain is built from TRBV11-2 and TRBJ2-1, with no clear D. The CDR3 spans 14 residues. CDR1 and CDR2 (germline): SGHAT, FQNNGV. V lost 8 bases and J lost 0, with 11 bases in between. This CDR3 reads CASAGPPSYNEQFF. For the CDR3, the DNA is TGTGCCAGCGCTGGCCCCCCCTCCTACAATGAGCAGTTCTTC.

The genes are TRBV6-1 and TRBJ2-7, with TRBD2 matching over 10 bases. The CDR3 length is 15 residues. Germline CDR1 and CDR2: MNHNS and SASEGT. V lost 1 base to trimming and J lost 3 bases; unmatched junction nucleotides: 3. This CDR3 reads CASSEGIAGGYEQYF. As DNA, the CDR3 is TGTGCCAGCAGTGAAGGGATAGCGGGAGGCTACGAGCAGTACTTC.

The chain carries TRBV5-1 and TRBJ2-5; 11 bases agree with TRBD2. The CDR3 is 15 residues long. Germline V gives CDR1 SGHRS, CDR2 YFSETQ. J was trimmed by 4 bases and V by 6 bases; bases with no gene match: 8. The CDR3 spells CASTQTSGVGETQYF. In DNA, the CDR3 is TGCGCCAGCACCCAGACTAGCGGGGTAGGAGAGACCCAGTACTTC.

V and J are TRBV6-5 and TRBJ2-1; D not resolved. CDR3 size: 12 residues. CDR1 and CDR2 from the germline V gene are MNHEY and SVGAGI. The V gene lost 4 bases and the J gene lost 3 bases, with 4 bases spanning the gap. The CDR3 nucleotides are TGTGCCAGCAGTTCTCTCTACAATGAGCAGTTCTTC. Its protein is CASSSLYNEQFF.

This chain joins TRBV25-1 and TRBJ1-1; the D gene is possibly TRBD1 (5 bases). The CDR3 contains 15 residues. The germline V gene has CDR1 MGHDK and CDR2 SYGVNS. Between the trimmed V and J ends, which lost 4 bases and 4 bases, there was a span of 16 bases. The CDR3 sequence is CASSGSQGLGTEAFF. The CDR3 DNA follows: TGTGCCAGCAGTGGGTCCCAGGGCCTAGGCACTGAAGCTTTCTTT.

This chain links TRBV6-5 with TRBJ2-7, with TRBD2 identical over 9 bases. Per the germline V gene, CDR1 is MNHEY and CDR2 is SVGAGI. V was pared by 5 bases and J by 1 base, with 3 bases of the junction left unmatched. This CDR3 region has 14 residues. This CDR3 reads CASSAREGSYEQYF. In DNA form, the CDR3 reads TGTGCCAGCAGTGCGCGGGAGGGGTCCTACGAGCAGTACTTC.

The CDR3 spells CASSVATGLAGSEQYF. The CDR3 DNA follows: TGTGCCAGCAGCGTAGCTACAGGGCTAGCGGGAAGTGAGCAGTACTTC. The V gene is TRBV9, the J gene TRBJ2-7; 9 bases agree with TRBD2. The V segment lost 0 bases and the J segment 7 bases; nucleotides outside the gene matches: 11. Germline CDR1 and CDR2: SGDLS and YYNGEE. This CDR3 spans 16 amino acids. Drawing the rest from reference TRBV9 and TRBJ2-7, the complete variable domain is DSGVTQTPKHLITATGQRVTLRCSPRSGDLSVYWYQQSLDQGLQFLIQYYNGEERAKGNILERFSAQQFPDLHSELNLSSLELGDSALYFCASSVATGLAGSEQYFGPGTRLTVT.

The chain combines TRBV9 with TRBJ2-1; D is perhaps TRBD2 (7 bases). CDR1 is SGDLS and CDR2 is YYNGEE in the germline V gene. This CDR3 contains 17 residues. V was cut by 3 bases and J by 10 bases, with 26 bases left in between. For the CDR3, the DNA is TGTGCCAGCAGCGAGGGGGAGGGGACTACGCTCCTCTGGGAGCAGTTCTTC. Protein product: CASSEGEGTTLLWEQFF.